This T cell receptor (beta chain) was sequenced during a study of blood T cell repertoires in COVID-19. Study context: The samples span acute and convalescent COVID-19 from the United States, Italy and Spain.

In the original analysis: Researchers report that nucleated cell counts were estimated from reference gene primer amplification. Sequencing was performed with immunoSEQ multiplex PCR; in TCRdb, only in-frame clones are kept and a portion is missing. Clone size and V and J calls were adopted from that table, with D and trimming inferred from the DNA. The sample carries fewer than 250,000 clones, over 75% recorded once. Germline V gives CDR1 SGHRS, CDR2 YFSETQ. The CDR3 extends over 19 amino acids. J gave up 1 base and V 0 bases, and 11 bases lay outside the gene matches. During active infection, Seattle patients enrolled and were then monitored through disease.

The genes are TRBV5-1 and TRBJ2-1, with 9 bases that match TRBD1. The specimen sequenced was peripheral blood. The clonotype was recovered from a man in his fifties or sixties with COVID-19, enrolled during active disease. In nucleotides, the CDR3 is TGCGCCAGCAGCTTGGCCGGGACAGGGTTCCTTGGGTCCTACAATGAGCAGTTCTTC. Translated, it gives CASSLAGTGFLGSYNEQFF. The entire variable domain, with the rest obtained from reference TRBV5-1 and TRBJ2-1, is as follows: KAGVTQTPRYLIKTRGQQVTLSCSPISGHRSVSWYQQTPGQGLQFLFEYFSETQRNKGNFPGRFSGRQFSNSRSEMNVSTLELGDSALYLCASSLAGTGFLGSYNEQFFGPGTRLTVL.